The rows below give T cell receptor beta chains drawn from one sample of a study of cytomegalovirus exposure and HLA in healthy donors. Profiled with immunoSEQ multiplex PCR; TCRdb holds only in-frame clones, not every one. The sample lists about 140,000 clones; approximately 88% were seen once. The sample comprised PBMCs. These receptors all stem from a woman between 40 and 55 years old in good health and CMV-seronegative. Each CDR3 is given with its conserved first and last residue. The order of the fields is V gene, J gene, CDR3 protein.

>TRBV7-8|TRBJ1-2
CASSLYDRAGYTF
>TRBV18|TRBJ1-3
CASSPGTDSGNTIYF
>TRBV5-5|TRBJ1-1
CASSPTWTLPTGNTEAFF
>TRBV4-2|TRBJ2-1
CASSQEILAGGPSEQFF
>TRBV30|TRBJ2-2
CAWSAVGAGELFF
>TRBV29-1|TRBJ2-1
CSVERALSPNEQFF
>TRBV5-4|TRBJ2-1
CASSRDSSSYNEQFF
>TRBV27|TRBJ2-1
CASSIIGSEQFF
>TRBV28|TRBJ1-1
CASNGLNTEAFF
>TRBV9|TRBJ1-2
CASSVGQGQAYMGGYTF
>TRBV6-5|TRBJ2-7
CASKTGLAGYEQYF
>TRBV11-2|TRBJ1-2
CASRQNSGAEYGYTF
>TRBV5-8|TRBJ2-5
CASSFSGQGRGTQYF
>TRBV29-1|TRBJ1-3
CSVEQRGGSGNTIYF
>TRBV5-1|TRBJ1-6
CASSLQDYNSPLHF
>TRBV7-9|TRBJ2-2
CASVTAAGTGELFF
>TRBV18|TRBJ2-3
CASSPPSTDTQYF
>TRBV7-9|TRBJ2-7
CASSLAGTGEQYF
>TRBV5-1|TRBJ2-3
CASSLGTLAGGHTDTQYF
>TRBV19|TRBJ1-5
CAIPGQGDWQPQHF
>TRBV5-1|TRBJ1-2
CASSLGADVYGYTF
>TRBV7-3|TRBJ2-3
CASSSRTSGSRGTDTQYF
>TRBV5-4|TRBJ1-1
CASSLGTVNTEAFF
>TRBV11-3|TRBJ1-1
CASSYTGNTEAFF
>TRBV28|TRBJ1-5
CASSLVGTGTYQPQHF
>TRBV5-1|TRBJ1-2
CASSLGQGDGYTF
>TRBV5-1|TRBJ2-7
CASSSGPGTGVYEQYF
>TRBV9|TRBJ1-1
CASSIIGGSGFF
>TRBV30|TRBJ2-6
CAWTPLLGQPSGANVLTF
>TRBV7-2|TRBJ2-3
CASPRAGGSTDTQYF
>TRBV6-5|TRBJ1-2
CASRTTAHYGYTF
>TRBV5-1|TRBJ1-6
CASRGQQVDNSPLHF
>TRBV5-1|TRBJ2-7
CASSLAGLGGDEQYF
>TRBV7-3|TRBJ2-2
CASSLSTGELFF
>TRBV7-2|TRBJ2-1
CASSRLAGYNEQFF
>TRBV6-5|TRBJ2-3
CASSTGGDTQYF
>TRBV6-5|TRBJ2-7
CASSYDRSEQYF